One and the same sample provided the 20 T cell receptor beta chains below, sequenced in a study of T cell responses to AZD1222 COVID-19 vaccine (dated by TCRdb to the early 2020s). What the time point label conveys for this sample: about 28 days (+/-7) after the second vaccine dose. The library relied on the immunoSEQ multiplex PCR assay. TCRdb re-hosts the immuneACCESS table, in-frame sequences only. Its copies lack some clones; in the studies checked, an unresolved V gene accounts for under half of them, and the cause for the rest is not known. A total of 250,000 to 300,000 clones appear in this sample, almost 95% of them only once. The ten largest clones add up to about 0.5% of the sample. Sequencing was performed on peripheral blood, taken 28 days after the second AZD1222 dose. Every receptor here comes from an adult who received the AZD1222 COVID-19 vaccine.

This clone has only a few counts. The rearrangement uses TRBV19 and TRBJ1-5; D is uncertain. The CDR3 is 14 residues long. In germline, CDR1 is LNHDA, CDR2 SQIVND (reference sequence). V gave up 3 bases and J gave up 2 bases, with 8 bases separating them. CDR3 region: CASSMVSGNQPQHF. In nucleotides, the CDR3 is TGTGCCAGTAGTATGGTTAGTGGCAATCAGCCCCAGCATTTT.

This chain connects TRBV13 to TRBJ1-2; D is unclear. V was clipped by 6 bases and J by 4 bases, with 12 bases between them. This CDR3 has 13 amino acids. Germline values: CDR1 PRHDT, CDR2 FYEKMQ (reference sequence). The CDR3 bases are TGTGCCAGCAGTCAGGACGGAGCCTATGGCTACACCTTC. This sequence encodes CASSQDGAYGYTF.

The chain joins TRBV5-5 to TRBJ2-1, with D unclear. V was trimmed by 2 bases and J by 0 bases, leaving 12 bases between them. The CDR3 runs 16 residues. Germline V CDR1 and CDR2: SGHKS, YYEKEE (reference sequence). The CDR3 protein is CASSLASAGSYNEQFF. The CDR3 region has the DNA TGTGCCAGCAGCTTAGCGTCCGCTGGCTCCTACAATGAGCAGTTCTTC.

This clone came up once. The chain has TRBV2 and TRBJ2-7; unclear D gene. V gave up 7 bases and J gave up 4 bases, with 8 bases separating them. The CDR3 covers 11 residues. Germline V CDR1 and CDR2: SNHLY, FYNNEI. CDR3 region: CASTGNYEQYF. CDR3 nucleotides: TGTGCCAGCACCGGCAATTACGAGCAGTACTTC.

This rearrangement joins TRBV7-9 to TRBJ2-1; 9 bases are shared with TRBD2. The V gene end was trimmed by 1 base and the J gene end by 8 bases; junction bases not matched to a gene: 6. This CDR3 contains 15 residues. Germline CDR1 is SEHNR and CDR2 is FQNEAQ (reference sequence). The CDR3 nucleotides read TGTGCCAGCAGCTTAGTAGCGGGGGCCACAGATGAGCAGTTCTTC. Translated: CASSLVAGATDEQFF.

This chain connects TRBV5-4 to TRBJ2-1; either TRBD1 or TRBD2 may fit D (5 bases each). The CDR3 is 16 residues long. V lost 4 bases, J lost 0 bases, and 14 bases lay in between. The germline V gene has CDR1 SGHNT and CDR2 YYREEE (reference sequence). In DNA, the CDR3 is TGTGCCAGCAGCGCATCCGGGACCGACTCCTACAATGAGCAGTTCTTC. Amino acid sequence: CASSASGTDSYNEQFF.

This clone was detected once. The chain carries TRBV24-1 and TRBJ2-7; D perhaps matches TRBD1 (6 bases). In germline, CDR1 is KGHDR, CDR2 SFDVKD. V lost 4 bases and J lost 2, with 11 bases in between. The CDR3 sequence is 14 residues long. The CDR3 reads CATSDPQGTYEQYF. The CDR3 DNA reads as TGTGCCACCAGTGACCCACAGGGTACCTACGAGCAGTACTTC.

This chain joins TRBV2 and TRBJ1-1, with 7 bases matching TRBD1. J lost 6 bases, V lost 7 bases, and 5 bases had no gene match. The V gene's germline CDR1 is SNHLY and CDR2 FYNNEI. There are 12 residues in the CDR3. CDR3 sequence: CASTYDRAEAFF. CDR3 nucleotide sequence: TGTGCCAGCACCTACGACAGGGCTGAAGCTTTCTTT.

The rearrangement uses TRBV2 and TRBJ2-3; 9 nucleotides match TRBD2. The trim removed 3 bases at V and 1 base at J, leaving 2 bases unmatched. Germline V lookup: CDR1 SNHLY, CDR2 FYNNEI. There are 15 residues in the CDR3. The CDR3 protein is CASSEAGGRTDTQYF. DNA of the CDR3: TGTGCCAGCAGTGAGGCGGGGGGGCGCACAGATACGCAGTATTTT.

This rearrangement joins TRBV13 to TRBJ2-1, with 8 bases lining up with TRBD2. The CDR3 is made up of 15 amino acids. V shed 5 bases, J shed 7 bases, and the junction held 10 bases outside the gene matches. Germline lookup yields CDR1 PRHDT and CDR2 FYEKMQ (reference sequence). For the CDR3, the DNA is TGTGCCAGCAGCCCGAGTAGCGGGACAAGGAATGAGCAGTTCTTC. This encodes CASSPSSGTRNEQFF.

Only one count was recorded for this clone. CDR3 DNA sequence: TGTGCCAGCAGCTCCCTCGGGGGGGGCCTAGAGACCCAGTACTTC. Translating it yields CASSSLGGGLETQYF. The chain carries TRBV28 and TRBJ2-5; 8 positions agree with TRBD2. CDR1 and CDR2 (germline): MDHEN, SYDVKM. The CDR3 totals 15 residues. Trimming at V came to 6 bases and at J to 4 bases, leaving 10 bases not matched to a gene.

The V and J genes are TRBV24-1 and TRBJ2-7; no firm D call. Germline values: CDR1 KGHDR, CDR2 SFDVKD. CDR3 length equals 13 residues. The germline V and J ends were trimmed by 5 bases and 5 bases, with 12 bases remaining between them. The CDR3 coding sequence is TGTGCCACCAGTGGTCAACAAAGGAACGAGCAGTACTTC. This encodes CATSGQQRNEQYF.

This rearrangement joins TRBV19 to TRBJ2-6; D is ambiguous. The germline V gene has CDR1 LNHDA and CDR2 SQIVND (reference sequence). The CDR3 sequence is 14 residues long. V dropped 6 bases and J dropped 0 bases, with 6 bases sitting between them. The CDR3 is CASSPFSGANVLTF. Written as DNA, the CDR3 is TGTGCCAGTAGCCCCTTCTCTGGGGCCAACGTCCTGACTTTC.

The gene calls are TRBV24-1 and TRBJ1-1; TRBD1 agrees at 8 bases. After removal of 4 bases from V and 7 bases from J, the junction contained 4 bases not matched to a gene. Looked up from germline, CDR1 is KGHDR and CDR2 is SFDVKD. The CDR3 is 13 amino acids. The CDR3 DNA reads as TGTGCCACCAGTGAGGCAGGGACAGGTGAAGCTTTCTTT. The encoded protein is CATSEAGTGEAFF.

The chain uses TRBV10-2 and TRBJ2-7, with D perhaps TRBD1 or TRBD2 (6 bases each). CDR1 and CDR2 from the germline V gene are WSHSY and SAAADI. The CDR3 runs to 14 residues. V lost 8 bases, J lost 2 bases, and 16 bases lay in between. The CDR3 DNA reads TGCGCCAGCTCTTTGGGGGGACAACCCTACGAGCAGTACTTC. It translates to CASSLGGQPYEQYF.

The chain joins TRBV6-5 to TRBJ2-7, with D perhaps matching TRBD2 (7 bases). Trimming removed 2 bases from V and 0 bases from J, with 11 bases in between. The CDR3 runs to 15 residues. The V gene's germline CDR1 is MNHEY and CDR2 SVGAGI. This CDR3 is CASSYGGAHSYEQYF. For the CDR3, the DNA is TGTGCCAGCAGTTACGGGGGGGCCCACTCCTACGAGCAGTACTTC.

The gene calls are TRBV2 and TRBJ1-2, with D possibly being TRBD1 (6 bases). There are 13 residues in the CDR3. Germline CDR1 is SNHLY and CDR2 is FYNNEI. Trimming stripped 0 bases from V and 13 bases from J, with 15 bases between. Written as DNA, the CDR3 is TGTGCCAGCAGTGAAGCGCTTCGACAGGCGTTCACCTTC. Translation: CASSEALRQAFTF.

A single count supports this clone. V is TRBV7-9 and J is TRBJ1-2; D ambiguous. Germline V gene lookup returns CDR1 SEHNR and CDR2 FQNEAQ (reference sequence). Trimming shortened V by 1 base and J by 0 bases, and 9 bases separated the two germline ends. The length of the CDR3 is 15 residues. This CDR3 reads CASSLGSGTNYGYTF. CDR3 in DNA: TGTGCCAGCAGCTTAGGTTCGGGCACTAACTATGGCTACACCTTC.

This chain connects TRBV7-9 to TRBJ2-1, with D perhaps being TRBD1 or TRBD2 (5 bases each). Trimming took off 11 bases at V and 7 bases at J, with 18 bases between the two ends. Germline V gene lookup returns CDR1 SEHNR and CDR2 FQNEAQ (reference sequence). The CDR3 has 13 amino acids. The CDR3 loop is CASTPLAGNEQFF. As DNA, the CDR3 is TGTGCCTCCACCCCCCTAGCAGGGAATGAGCAGTTCTTC.

The chain couples TRBV6-2 or TRBV6-3 to TRBJ2-5, with 8 bases lining up with TRBD1. The CDR3 has 13 residues. Germline CDR1 is MNHEY and CDR2 is SVGEGT. J gave up 5 bases and V 6 bases, and 5 bases lay outside the gene matches. The CDR3 DNA is TGTGCCAGCAGGCCTCAGGGGGCGGAGACCCAGTACTTC. Residues: CASRPQGAETQYF.